The 11 T cell receptor beta chains listed next were all sequenced from one sample in a study of Ad26.COV2.S vaccination and SARS-CoV-2 variants. The data were produced by immunoSEQ multiplex PCR, yet TCRdb's version contains in-frame clones alone and is incomplete. The repertoire has about 180,000 clones, around 88% of them found once; the top ten carry under 7.5%. The material was peripheral blood, obtained after recovery from COVID-19. The origin of the receptors is a human donor who had recovered from COVID-19.

V usage is TRBV3-1 (or the pseudogene TRBV3-2) and J usage is TRBJ2-3; D gene unclear. This CDR3 comprises 15 residues. Per germline, CDR1 LGHDT and CDR2 YNNKEL (reference sequence). V dropped 4 bases and J dropped 1 base, with 12 bases sitting between them. CDR3 sequence reads: CASSPLYVGTDTQYF. The CDR3 DNA follows: TGTGCCAGCAGCCCGCTGTATGTGGGCACAGATACGCAGTATTTT.

This clone was observed once. This chain links TRBV5-1 with TRBJ2-5, with D perhaps assigned TRBD1 or TRBD2 (6 bases each). Trimming pared 4 bases from V and 2 bases from J, leaving 12 bases between. The CDR3 extends over 14 amino acids. Germline assignment: CDR1 SGHRS and CDR2 YFSETQ. The CDR3 bases are TGCGCCAGCAGCCCGGGGGCCGAACAAGAGACCCAGTACTTC. Encoded protein: CASSPGAEQETQYF.

The rearrangement uses TRBV18 and TRBJ1-1; weak D call: TRBD1 (5 bases). The length of the CDR3 is 15 residues. V was cut by 6 bases and J by 1 base, with 15 bases left in between. Germline V gene lookup returns CDR1 KGHSH and CDR2 LQKENI. CDR3 DNA: TGTGCCAGCTCCCTAAACCTTCAGGGGAACACTGAAGCTTTCTTT. Translation gives CASSLNLQGNTEAFF.

CDR3 nucleotides: TGTGCCAGTAGTATAGATTGGGACATGAAGACCCAGTACTTC. This sequence encodes CASSIDWDMKTQYF. This sequence joins TRBV19 and TRBJ2-5; D may be TRBD1 (6 bases). Deletions cut 0 bases from V and 6 bases from J, with 11 bases between. The CDR3 has 14 residues. The germline gives CDR1 LNHDA, CDR2 SQIVND (reference sequence).

The rearrangement joins TRBV30 to TRBJ2-2, with 13 positions matching TRBD2. Per the germline V gene, CDR1 is GTSNPN and CDR2 is SVGIG (reference sequence). CDR3 length: 14 residues. The junction had 5 bases not matched to a gene; V was cut back by 3 bases and J by 10 bases. The CDR3 bases are TGTGCCTGGAGACTAGCGGGGGGGCGTGAGGAGCTGTTTTTT. Translated, it gives CAWRLAGGREELFF.

The rearrangement uses TRBV5-1 and TRBJ1-4, with a weak D call TRBD1 (5 bases). The germline V and J ends were trimmed by 4 bases and 0 bases, with 10 bases remaining between them. CDR1 and CDR2 from the germline V gene are SGHRS and YFSETQ. The CDR3 has 15 residues. The CDR3 coding sequence is TGCGCCAGCAGCACGGGGACTTCAACTAATGAAAAACTGTTTTTT. It is translated as CASSTGTSTNEKLFF.

This clone was counted a single time. The V and J genes are TRBV2 and TRBJ2-7, with TRBD1 matching 9 bases. CDR1 SNHLY and CDR2 FYNNEI come from the germline V gene. Losses at the gene ends were 6 bases for V and 2 bases for J; bases not matched to a gene: 8. The CDR3 has 15 residues. In DNA, the CDR3 is TGTGCCAGCAGAGTAGGGACAGGGTCGGCCTACGAGCAGTACTTC. Translated: CASRVGTGSAYEQYF. Full variable domain (outside the CDR3, taken from reference TRBV2 and TRBJ2-7): EPEVTQTPSHQVTQMGQEVILRCVPISNHLYFYWYRQILGQKVEFLVSFYNNEISEKSEIFDDQFSVERPDGSNFTLKIRSTKLEDSAMYFCASRVGTGSAYEQYFGPGTRLTVT.

The chain is built from TRBV15 and TRBJ2-3; 7 nucleotides align to TRBD2. This CDR3 has 15 residues. V trimming: 9 bases; J trimming: 2 bases; junction bases outside the gene matches: 11. Germline lookup yields CDR1 LNHNV and CDR2 YYDKDF (reference sequence). The CDR3: CATGAGAPSTDTQYF. The CDR3 DNA reads TGTGCCACTGGGGCGGGAGCCCCTTCCACAGATACGCAGTATTTT.

This clone is a singleton in its sample. The chain employs TRBV11-1 and TRBJ2-1; 9 bases are a match to TRBD2. Germline V gives CDR1 SGHAT, CDR2 FQDESV (reference sequence). V shed 6 bases and J 4 bases; nucleotides not matched to a gene: 7. The length of the CDR3 is 15 residues. The DNA of the CDR3 is TGTGCCAGCAGTCTTAGCGGGAGTCTTTACAATGAGCAGTTCTTC. Translating it yields CASSLSGSLYNEQFF. The full variable domain, with the rest looked up from reference TRBV11-1 and TRBJ2-1, is EAEVAQSPRYKITEKSQAVAFWCDPISGHATLYWYRQILGQGPELLVQFQDESVVDDSQLPKDRFSAERLKGVDSTLKIQPAELGDSAMYLCASSLSGSLYNEQFFGPGTRLTVL.

The chain is built from TRBV27 and TRBJ2-3; 8 nucleotides align to TRBD2. Germline lookup yields CDR1 MNHEY and CDR2 SMNVEV (reference sequence). V shed 3 bases, J shed 4 bases, and the junction held 9 bases outside the gene matches. This CDR3 is built from 16 residues. CDR3 in DNA: TGTGCCAGCAGTTTCTTACTAGCGGAAGAGGCAGATACGCAGTATTTT. It codes for CASSFLLAEEADTQYF.

This clone has just one count. The genes are TRBV27 and TRBJ2-7; D is possibly TRBD1 (6 bases). The CDR3 contains 13 residues. Trimming pared 6 bases from V and 5 bases from J, leaving 14 bases between. Germline-derived CDR1 and CDR2 are MNHEY and SMNVEV (reference sequence). CDR3 region: CASRGTGPHEQYF. CDR3 DNA: TGTGCCAGCAGGGGTACAGGGCCCCACGAGCAGTACTTC.